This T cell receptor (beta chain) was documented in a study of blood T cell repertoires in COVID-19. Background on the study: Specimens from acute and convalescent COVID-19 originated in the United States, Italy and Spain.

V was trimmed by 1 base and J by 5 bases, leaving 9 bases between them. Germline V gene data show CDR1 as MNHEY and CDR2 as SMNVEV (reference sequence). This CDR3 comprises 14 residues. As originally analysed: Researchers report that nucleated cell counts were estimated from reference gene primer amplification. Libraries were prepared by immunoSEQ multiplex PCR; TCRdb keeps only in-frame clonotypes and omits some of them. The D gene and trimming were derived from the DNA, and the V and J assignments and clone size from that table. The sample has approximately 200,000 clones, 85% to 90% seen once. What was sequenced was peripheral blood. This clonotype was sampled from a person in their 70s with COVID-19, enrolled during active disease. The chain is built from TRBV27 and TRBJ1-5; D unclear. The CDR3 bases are TGTGCCAGCAGTTTATTTTCAAGAGATCAGCCCCAGCATTTT. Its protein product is CASSLFSRDQPQHF.